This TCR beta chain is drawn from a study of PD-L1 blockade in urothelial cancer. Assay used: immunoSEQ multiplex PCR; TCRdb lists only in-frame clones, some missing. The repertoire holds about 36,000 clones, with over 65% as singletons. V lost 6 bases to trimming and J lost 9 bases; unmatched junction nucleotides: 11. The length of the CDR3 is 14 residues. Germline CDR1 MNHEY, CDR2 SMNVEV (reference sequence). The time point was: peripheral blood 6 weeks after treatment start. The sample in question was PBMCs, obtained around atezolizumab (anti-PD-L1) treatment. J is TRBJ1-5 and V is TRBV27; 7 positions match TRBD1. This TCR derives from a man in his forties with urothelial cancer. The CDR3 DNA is TGTGCCAGCAGCAAGTCGCAGGGGGGTGTGCCCCAGCATTTT. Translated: CASSKSQGGVPQHF.